The 32 T cell receptor beta chains presented below share a single source sample, sequenced in a study of blood T cells in healthy people across ages. Then a second PCR, running roughly 7 to 11 cycles, was carried out with a sample-barcoded 5' primer and a J-beta primer mix. TCRdb recomputed calls from the 5' RACE reads with MiXCR, one row per CDR3 protein. The sample has over 1,300,000 distinct CDR3 sequences; approximately 59% are singletons. Sample: blood. These receptors originate from a young man in good health.

The chain has TRBV29-1 and TRBJ2-1; possible D gene TRBD1, 5 bases. The CDR3 spans 12 residues. Trimming left V 0 bases short and J 9 bases short, with 9 bases between. Germline V gene sequence: CDR1 SQVTM, CDR2 ANQGSEA. The CDR3 DNA sequence: TGCAGCGTTGAAGACAGGGAATCTGAGCAGTTCTTC. Its protein product is CSVEDRESEQFF.

This chain connects TRBV7-2 to TRBJ2-1; 7 bases line up with TRBD2. Germline values: CDR1 SGHTA, CDR2 FQGNSA. This CDR3 is 16 amino acids long. The V gene end was trimmed by 8 bases and the J gene end by 4 bases; junction bases not matched to a gene: 14. DNA for the CDR3: TGTGCCAGCTCCGACACCGGGACTATCCAATACAATGAGCAGTTCTTC. Amino acid sequence: CASSDTGTIQYNEQFF.

This clonotype was seen a handful of times. The chain is built from TRBV27 and TRBJ2-5, with 7 bases fitting TRBD1. The DNA end is a closer match to TRBJ2-7, so the J assignment may be wrong. Germline CDR1 is MNHEY and CDR2 is SMNVEV (reference sequence). This CDR3 comprises 13 residues. The CDR3 here is CASSVQGDYEQYF. The CDR3 DNA reads TGTGCCAGCAGTGTGCAGGGGGACTACGAGCAGTACTTC.

The sample holds a few counts of this clonotype. The CDR3 here is CASSSSGDRSYEQYF. The CDR3 bases are TGTGCCAGCAGCTCCTCGGGTGACCGATCCTACGAGCAGTACTTC. V gene TRBV7-9 combines with J gene TRBJ2-7; no clear D. The CDR3 covers 15 residues. Germline CDR1 reads SEHNR; CDR2 reads FQNEAQ (reference sequence). Between the trimmed V and J ends, which lost 4 bases and 1 base, there was a span of 14 bases.

Worth noting for this clonotype: At one of its ends the junction is not consistent with the germline gene, which may arise from a read error. The CDR3 DNA is TGTGCCGGCAGTTACTCCGGGATTTCCGATACGCAGTATTTT. It translates to CAGSYSGISDTQYF. The chain joins TRBV6-2 or TRBV6-3 to TRBJ2-3; a weak D match, TRBD2 (5 bases). This CDR3 has 14 residues. Germline loops: CDR1 MNHEY, CDR2 SVGEGT.

V is TRBV2 and J is TRBJ2-3; maybe TRBD2 (6 bases). There are 15 residues in the CDR3. The germline V gene has CDR1 SNHLY and CDR2 FYNNEI. V was trimmed by 5 bases and J by 0 bases, leaving 12 bases between them. Written as DNA, the CDR3 is TGTGCCAGCAGTAAGGGGACTCGAAGCACAGATACGCAGTATTTT. Translation: CASSKGTRSTDTQYF.

This clonotype was recorded a few times. The chain employs TRBV20-1 and TRBJ2-7; the match to TRBD2 covers 14 bases. The DNA end is more similar to TRBJ2-5, so the J call may be wrong. The V gene's germline CDR1 is DFQATT and CDR2 SNEGSKA (reference sequence). The CDR3 loop spans 16 amino acids. The CDR3 spells CSATSGTSGSPETQYF. The CDR3 bases are TGCAGTGCTACCTCTGGGACTAGCGGGAGCCCAGAGACCCAGTACTTC.

This chain joins TRBV6-1 and TRBJ2-3; TRBD1 is a possible D gene (6 bases). CDR1 and CDR2 (germline): MNHNS, SASEGT. V was trimmed by 2 bases and J by 9 bases, leaving 9 bases between them. CDR3 length: 12 residues. CDR3 DNA: TGTGCCAGCAGTGAAAACAGGGAGACGCAGTATTTT. Residues: CASSENRETQYF.

The J gene is TRBJ2-1, the V gene TRBV9, with 8 bases fitting TRBD2. V was pared by 0 bases and J by 14 bases, with 4 bases of the junction left unmatched. Germline values: CDR1 SGDLS, CDR2 YYNGEE. CDR3 length: 12 amino acids. The CDR3 sequence is CASSVGTSGKFF. The CDR3, as DNA: TGTGCCAGCAGCGTAGGCACTAGCGGAAAGTTCTTC.

The chain is built from TRBV4-1 and TRBJ1-2, with 9 nucleotides matching TRBD1. The CDR3 loop spans 17 amino acids. Germline assignment: CDR1 MGHRA and CDR2 YSYEKL. V shed 6 bases and J 4 bases; nucleotides not matched to a gene: 15. The CDR3 DNA reads TGCGCCAGCAGGGACCGGCTGGGGACAGGGATAAGCTATGGCTACACCTTC. Translating gives CASRDRLGTGISYGYTF.

The V and J genes are TRBV4-2 and TRBJ2-1; maybe TRBD1 (6 bases). This CDR3 is built from 16 residues. Per the germline V gene, CDR1 is LGHNA and CDR2 is YNFKEQ. V was trimmed by 3 bases and J by 3 bases, leaving 15 bases between them. CDR3 nucleotide sequence: TGTGCCAGCAGCCAGCTCACAGGGATCCTCTACAATGAGCAGTTCTTC. Its translation is CASSQLTGILYNEQFF.

This clonotype was found many times. The chain uses TRBV6-1 and TRBJ1-2; D is unclear. The CDR3 has 15 residues. V was clipped by 8 bases and J by 4 bases, with 20 bases between them. Germline CDR1 and CDR2: MNHNS and SASEGT. CDR3 coding DNA: TGTGCCAGCGAGGAAAGATACAGCGGAATCTATGGCTACACCTTC. Translating gives CASEERYSGIYGYTF.

The J gene is TRBJ2-7, the V gene TRBV15, with 7 positions matching TRBD1. Germline CDR1 reads LNHNV; CDR2 reads YYDKDF (reference sequence). Losses at the gene ends were 3 bases for V and 4 bases for J; bases not matched to a gene: 6. The CDR3 totals 14 residues. CDR3 sequence (DNA): TGTGCCACCAGCAGGGAACAGGGGAGATACGAGCAGTACTTC. Residues: CATSREQGRYEQYF. The variable domain in full, with the rest retrieved from reference TRBV15 and TRBJ2-7, is DAMVIQNPRYQVTQFGKPVTLSCSQTLNHNVMYWYQQKSSQAPKLLFHYYDKDFNNEADTPDNFQSRRPNTSFCFLDIRSPGLGDTAMYLCATSREQGRYEQYFGPGTRLTVT.

CDR3 amino acids: CASRPMLAYQETQYF. The CDR3 bases are TGTGCCAGCAGGCCAATGTTAGCGTACCAAGAGACCCAGTACTTC. The V call is TRBV6-5, the J call TRBJ2-5, with a possible D match to TRBD2 (5 bases). The CDR3 has 15 amino acids. Germline V lookup: CDR1 MNHEY, CDR2 SVGAGI. The ends were cut back, 6 bases at V and 0 bases at J, with 14 bases in the middle.

This clonotype was detected only once. In nucleotides, the CDR3 is TGTGCCAGCAGCTCCCTCCACAGGACGGGTCAGCCCCAGCATTTT. Amino acid sequence: CASSSLHRTGQPQHF. The genes are TRBV7-2 and TRBJ1-5; TRBD1 might be the D (5 bases). The CDR3 is made up of 15 amino acids. Germline CDR1 SGHTA, CDR2 FQGNSA. The V and J ends lost 4 bases and 6 bases respectively, with 16 bases between them. The variable domain in full, with the rest retrieved from reference TRBV7-2 and TRBJ1-5, is GAGVSQSPSNKVTEKGKDVELRCDPISGHTALYWYRQSLGQGLEFLIYFQGNSAPDKSGLPSDRFSAERTGGSVSTLTIQRTQQEDSAVYLCASSSLHRTGQPQHFGDGTRLSIL.

This chain connects TRBV20-1 to TRBJ2-7; TRBD1 aligns across 7 bases. This CDR3 contains 13 residues. V lost 6 bases and J lost 6; bases outside the gene matches: 11. CDR1 DFQATT and CDR2 SNEGSKA come from the germline V gene (reference sequence). The CDR3 DNA follows: TGCAGTGCCGCTGGCGAGGGGGCAGGCGAGCAGTACTTC. The encoded protein is CSAAGEGAGEQYF.

The chain is built from TRBV9 and TRBJ1-2; weak D call: TRBD1 (5 bases). Trimming stripped 8 bases from V and 1 base from J, with 12 bases between. Germline V gene data show CDR1 as SGDLS and CDR2 as YYNGEE. This CDR3 contains 13 residues. CDR3 loop: CASGHSNNYGYTF. The CDR3 bases are TGTGCCAGTGGACATTCTAATAACTATGGCTACACCTTC.

J is TRBJ2-5 and V is TRBV6-5; unclear D gene. This CDR3 has 14 residues. Germline loops: CDR1 MNHEY, CDR2 SVGAGI. V shed 4 bases and J shed 1 base, with 10 bases lying between them. CDR3 coding DNA: TGTGCCAGCAGTTTACAGAGACCCCAAGAGACCCAGTACTTC. Its translation is CASSLQRPQETQYF.

The rearrangement links TRBV18 to TRBJ2-5, with D unresolved. Germline V lookup: CDR1 KGHSH, CDR2 LQKENI. The CDR3 is 14 residues long. Trimming removed 5 bases from V and 6 bases from J, with 16 bases in between. DNA of the CDR3: TGTGCCAGCTCATTCGGTCCCCTGGCGAAGACCCAGTACTTC. This gives the protein CASSFGPLAKTQYF.

The genes are TRBV6-5 and TRBJ2-2; 10 bases fit TRBD1. CDR1 MNHEY and CDR2 SVGAGI come from the germline V gene. Trimming at V came to 5 bases and at J to 3 bases, leaving 3 bases not matched to a gene. CDR3 length: 15 residues. The CDR3 is CASSGTGVDTGELFF. CDR3 in DNA: TGTGCCAGCAGTGGGACAGGGGTAGACACCGGGGAGCTGTTTTTT.

J is TRBJ2-7 and V is TRBV11-2, with 15 bases that match TRBD2. Matching the DNA end better, TRBJ2-5 makes the J call doubtful. This CDR3 contains 19 residues. The V gene's germline CDR1 is SGHAT and CDR2 FQNNGV. The DNA of the CDR3 is TGTGCCAGCAGCCATGATGGACTAGCGGGGGGGCCACTTTTCCAGACCCAGTACTTC. Protein: CASSHDGLAGGPLFQTQYF.

With respect to this clonotype: Sequence at one end of the junction differs from germline and may be a read error. The gene calls are TRBV12-3 or TRBV12-4 and TRBJ2-1, with 8 bases fitting TRBD1. CDR3 length: 16 amino acids. The CDR3 DNA sequence: TGTGCCAGCAGTGGCTGGACAGGGTGGATAGCGGATGAGCAGTTTTTC. Translating it yields CASSGWTGWIADEQFF.

In its sample, this clonotype was seen a few times. The rearrangement uses TRBV7-9 and TRBJ2-1, with D maybe TRBD2 (5 bases). The tail of the sequence fits TRBJ2-7 better, so the J call may be wrong. Germline CDR1 reads SEHNR; CDR2 reads FQNEAQ (reference sequence). The CDR3 has 18 residues. The CDR3 here is CASSSSRRLGLEPYEQYF. For the CDR3, the DNA is TGTGCCAGCAGCTCCTCAAGGCGCCTCGGACTTGAGCCTTACGAGCAGTACTTC.

This clonotype has more than one count but fewer than ten. The rearrangement uses TRBV27 and TRBJ1-2; D unresolved. The germline V gene encodes CDR1 MNHEY and CDR2 SMNVEV (reference sequence). The CDR3 length is 12 residues. Trimming cost V 5 bases and J 8 bases, with 12 bases left between them. The CDR3 reads CASSPRGFGYTF. CDR3 DNA: TGTGCCAGCAGTCCCCGGGGTTTCGGCTACACCTTC.

The rearrangement joins TRBV6-5 to TRBJ2-1; 9 nucleotides match TRBD2. CDR1 is MNHEY and CDR2 is SVGAGI in the germline V gene. The junction had 10 bases not matched to a gene; V was cut back by 8 bases and J by 11 bases. The CDR3 is made up of 13 amino acids. DNA of the CDR3: TGTGCCAGCGCCGGGACTAGCTGGGGTCAGCAGTTCTTC. Residues: CASAGTSWGQQFF.

Only a few counts were recorded for this clonotype. V is TRBV4-2 and J is TRBJ2-1; the D is unclear. This CDR3 is built from 14 residues. The germline CDR1 and CDR2 sequences are LGHNA and YNFKEQ. Trimming cost V 1 base and J 8 bases, with 12 bases left between them. The CDR3 bases are TGTGCCAGCAGCCAAGCGATCACGCCCGATGAGCAGTTCTTC. Amino acids: CASSQAITPDEQFF.

On this clonotype: A much bigger clone sits one base away, suggesting this may be a read error. The chain has TRBV28 and TRBJ2-4, with unresolved D. The CDR3 is 13 residues long. Per germline, CDR1 MDHEN and CDR2 SYDVKM. V lost 3 bases and J 0 bases, leaving 3 bases between the germline ends. The CDR3 DNA reads as TGTGCCAGCAGTTTTCCAGCCAAAAACATTCAGTACTTC. Encoded protein: CASSFPAKNIQYF.

This clonotype appeared many times. The V and J genes are TRBV29-1 and TRBJ1-4; tentatively, D is TRBD1 (5 bases). The CDR3 length is 16 residues. Germline values: CDR1 SQVTM, CDR2 ANQGSEA. The V gene lost 1 base and the J gene lost 5 bases, with 17 bases spanning the gap. The CDR3 nucleotides are TGCAGCGTTGAAGGGGTCCAGGGAGAGAAGAATGAAAAACTGTTTTTT. Translation gives CSVEGVQGEKNEKLFF.

This clonotype was counted a few times. The chain carries TRBV7-2 and TRBJ2-5, with a tentative D call TRBD2 (5 bases). This CDR3 spans 13 amino acids. V lost 8 bases and J lost 2, with 12 bases in between. Germline V gives CDR1 SGHTA, CDR2 FQGNSA. The CDR3 here is CASQMTGQETQYF. DNA of the CDR3: TGTGCCAGCCAAATGACGGGGCAAGAGACCCAGTACTTC.

The chain employs TRBV4-3 and TRBJ1-1; D remains unclear. V gave up 4 bases and J gave up 3 bases, with 12 bases separating them. Germline V gene lookup returns CDR1 LGHNA and CDR2 YSLEER. This CDR3 is built from 14 residues. In DNA form, the CDR3 reads TGCGCCAGCAGCCGAGGCCTCATGGACACTGAAGCTTTCTTT. This gives the protein CASSRGLMDTEAFF.

A note on this clonotype: One end of the junction varies from germline; a read error may be responsible. V and J are TRBV5-1 and TRBJ2-4; 7 nucleotides align to TRBD1. CDR1 is SGHRS and CDR2 is YFSETQ in the germline V gene. This CDR3 spans 16 amino acids. The CDR3 region is CAGSPGTELAKNIQYF. The CDR3 nucleotides read TGCGCCGGCAGCCCCGGGACAGAGCTAGCCAAAAACATTCAGTACTTC.

This clonotype was picked up a small number of times. V usage is TRBV20-1 and J usage is TRBJ2-1; TRBD2 matches 9 bases. V lost 1 base to trimming and J lost 11 bases; unmatched junction nucleotides: 12. The CDR3 runs 15 residues. Per germline, CDR1 DFQATT and CDR2 SNEGSKA (reference sequence). The CDR3 here is CSARGGLAGLPKQFF. CDR3 sequence (DNA): TGCAGTGCTAGAGGGGGTCTAGCGGGACTTCCAAAGCAGTTCTTC.